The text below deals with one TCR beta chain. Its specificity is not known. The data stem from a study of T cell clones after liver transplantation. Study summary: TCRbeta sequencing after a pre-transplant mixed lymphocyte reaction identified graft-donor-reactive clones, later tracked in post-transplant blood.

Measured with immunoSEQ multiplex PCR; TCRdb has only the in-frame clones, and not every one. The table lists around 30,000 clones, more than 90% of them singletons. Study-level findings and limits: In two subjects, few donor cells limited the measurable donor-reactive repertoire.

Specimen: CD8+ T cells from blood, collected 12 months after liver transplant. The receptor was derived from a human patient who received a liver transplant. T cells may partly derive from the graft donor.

The CDR3 region is CASSAGTTDTQYF. DNA of the CDR3: TGTGCCAGCAGCGCTGGTACCACAGATACGCAGTATTTT. This chain connects TRBV9 to TRBJ2-3; D is unresolved. This CDR3 region has 13 residues. V shed 3 bases and J shed 2 bases, with 7 bases lying between them. CDR1 and CDR2 (germline): SGDLS, YYNGEE.